Described below is a single T cell receptor (beta chain) sequence and its context. Its matching antigen is unknown. The donors were members of the validation cohort comprising some 120 subjects, separate from the roughly 700-subject first cohort. This sample was included in a study of cytomegalovirus exposure and HLA in healthy donors. Overall study context: Later, an analysis reported that the 95 to 150 validation repertoires had used the same platform as the roughly 720 first-cohort repertoires.

Clones were sequenced by immunoSEQ multiplex PCR, and TCRdb holds only the in-frame ones, with some missing. This sample has more than 85,000 clones; about 90% occur once, and the top ten carry more than 2%. There are 11 residues in the CDR3. Trimming took 1 base from V and 12 from J, leaving 10 bases between them. Germline V CDR1 and CDR2: GTSNPN, SVGIG (reference sequence). Study-level points and caveats: The study designated over 150 TCR beta chains cytomegalovirus-associated.

The sequence was obtained from a young woman in good health and CMV-seronegative. The specimen sequenced was PBMCs. The V gene is TRBV30, the J gene TRBJ2-1; D is possibly TRBD2 (6 bases). The CDR3 region is CAWSGGIGQFF. The CDR3 coding sequence is TGTGCCTGGAGTGGCGGGATCGGGCAGTTCTTC.